Described below is a single T cell receptor beta chain sequence and its context. Methods used by the authors: Reference gene primer amplification in the assay estimated nucleated cell counts. TCRdb's table, derived via immunoSEQ multiplex PCR, lists solely in-frame clones and lacks some. Clonal size and the V and J genes are those of that table, whereas D and trimming came from the DNA. The profile shows some 140,000 clones, 78% of them singletons. CDR1 is MDHEN, CDR2 SYDVKM, per germline. V trimming: 6 bases; J trimming: 2 bases; junction bases outside the gene matches: 12. The CDR3 runs to 16 residues. This entry belongs to a study of blood T cell repertoires in COVID-19. Study summary: COVID-19 samples from acute and convalescent phases originated in the United States, Italy and Spain. PBMCs, B-cell-depleted T cells, or T cells provided the cDNA or gDNA that made up the material.

The chain is built from TRBV28 and TRBJ1-1, with 7 bases lining up with TRBD1. This receptor was identified in a man in his fifties or sixties who had recovered from COVID-19. Specimen: peripheral blood. The CDR3 nucleotides are TGTGCCAGCAGCCCCATCCGGGACAGCCCCAACACTGAAGCTTTCTTT. Translation: CASSPIRDSPNTEAFF.